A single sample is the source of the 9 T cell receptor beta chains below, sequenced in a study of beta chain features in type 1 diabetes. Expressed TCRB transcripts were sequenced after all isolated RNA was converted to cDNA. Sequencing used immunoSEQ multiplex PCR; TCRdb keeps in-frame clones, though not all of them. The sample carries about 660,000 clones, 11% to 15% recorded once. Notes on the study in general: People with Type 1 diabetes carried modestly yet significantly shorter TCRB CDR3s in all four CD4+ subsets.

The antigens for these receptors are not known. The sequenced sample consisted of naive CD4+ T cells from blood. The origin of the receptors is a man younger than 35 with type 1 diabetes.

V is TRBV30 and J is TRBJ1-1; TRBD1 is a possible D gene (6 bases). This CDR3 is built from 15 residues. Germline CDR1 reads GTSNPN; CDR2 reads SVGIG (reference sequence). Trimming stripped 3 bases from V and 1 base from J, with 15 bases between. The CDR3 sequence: CAWRGGPSANTEAFF. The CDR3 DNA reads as TGTGCCTGGAGGGGGGGGCCCTCCGCGAACACTGAAGCTTTCTTT.

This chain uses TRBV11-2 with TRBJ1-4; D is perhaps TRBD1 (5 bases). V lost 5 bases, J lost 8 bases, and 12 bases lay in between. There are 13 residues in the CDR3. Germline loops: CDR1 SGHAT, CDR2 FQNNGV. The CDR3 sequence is CASSPYGGEKLFF. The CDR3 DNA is TGTGCCAGCAGCCCTTACGGGGGAGAAAAACTGTTTTTT. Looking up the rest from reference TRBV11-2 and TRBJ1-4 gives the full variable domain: EAGVAQSPRYKIIEKRQSVAFWCNPISGHATLYWYQQILGQGPKLLIQFQNNGVVDDSQLPKDRFSAERLKGVDSTLKIQPAKLEDSAVYLCASSPYGGEKLFFGSGTQLSVL.

CDR3 amino acids: CASSRGLAGNYEQYF. CDR3 nucleotide sequence: TGTGCCAGCAGCCGAGGGTTGGCAGGGAACTACGAGCAGTACTTC. The rearrangement joins TRBV9 to TRBJ2-7; D might be TRBD1 or TRBD2, each matching 5 bases. Looked up from germline, CDR1 is SGDLS and CDR2 is YYNGEE. The CDR3 is 15 amino acids. Trimming removed 4 bases at V and 3 bases at J, with 17 bases between.

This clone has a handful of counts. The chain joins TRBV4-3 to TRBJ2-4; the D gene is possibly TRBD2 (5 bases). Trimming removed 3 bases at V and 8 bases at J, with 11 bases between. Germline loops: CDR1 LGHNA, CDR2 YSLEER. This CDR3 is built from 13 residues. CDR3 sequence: CASSHNYGDIQYF. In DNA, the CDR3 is TGCGCCAGCAGCCACAATTACGGGGACATTCAGTACTTC.

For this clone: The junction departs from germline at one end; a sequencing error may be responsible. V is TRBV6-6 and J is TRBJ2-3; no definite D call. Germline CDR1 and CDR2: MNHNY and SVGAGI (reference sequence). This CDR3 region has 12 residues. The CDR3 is CASSYGPETQYF. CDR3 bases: TGTGCCAGCAGCTACGGCCCAGAGACGCAGTATTTT.

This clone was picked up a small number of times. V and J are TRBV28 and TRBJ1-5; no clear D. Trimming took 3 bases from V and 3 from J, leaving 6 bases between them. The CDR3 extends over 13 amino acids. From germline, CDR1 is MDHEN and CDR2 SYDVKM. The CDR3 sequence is CASSFMVNQPQHF. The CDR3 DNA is TGTGCCAGCAGTTTCATGGTCAATCAGCCCCAGCATTTT.

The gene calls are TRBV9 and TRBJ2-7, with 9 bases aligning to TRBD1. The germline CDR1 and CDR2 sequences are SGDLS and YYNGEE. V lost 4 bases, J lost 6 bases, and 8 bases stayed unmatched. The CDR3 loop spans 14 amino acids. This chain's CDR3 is CASSLGQGFSEQYF. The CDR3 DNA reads TGTGCCAGCAGCCTCGGACAGGGGTTTAGCGAGCAGTACTTC.

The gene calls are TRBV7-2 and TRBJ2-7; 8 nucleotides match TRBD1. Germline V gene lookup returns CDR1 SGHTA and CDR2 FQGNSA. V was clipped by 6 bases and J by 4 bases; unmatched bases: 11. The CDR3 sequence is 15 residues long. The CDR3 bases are TGTGCCAGCAGTCAAGGGGGACAGGTATTATACGAGCAGTACTTC. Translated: CASSQGGQVLYEQYF.

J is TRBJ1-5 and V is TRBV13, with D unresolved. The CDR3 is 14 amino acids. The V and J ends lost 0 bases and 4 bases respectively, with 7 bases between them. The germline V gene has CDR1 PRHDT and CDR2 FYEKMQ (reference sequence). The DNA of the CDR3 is TGTGCCAGCAGCTTAGGGGGTCGGAATCAGCCCCAGCATTTT. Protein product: CASSLGGRNQPQHF.